This TCR beta chain was retrieved from a study of post-analysis software for immune sequencing data. The sample holds one count of this clonotype. Its cognate antigen is unknown. Sequencing libraries made from TCR beta cDNA carried unique molecular identifiers. TCRdb ran MiXCR on the PCR reads and lists one entry per CDR3 protein. The sample lists hundreds of thousands of distinct CDR3 sequences, approximately 60% occurring once. The CDR3 has 14 residues. Germline V gene lookup returns CDR1 MDHEN and CDR2 SYDVKM. Trimming removed 3 bases at V and 4 bases at J, with 12 bases between. Regarding the study as a whole: Included in a set of about five TRBV segments more frequent in patients than controls were TRBV5-6, TRBV5-1 and TRBV20-1.

This chain uses TRBV28 with TRBJ2-5, with a weak D call TRBD1 (6 bases). What was sequenced was blood. The origin of this receptor is a girl aged 2 to 9 with multiple sclerosis. DNA for the CDR3: TGTGCCAGCAGTTTTGTCAGGGGAGCAGAGACCCAGTACTTC. As protein: CASSFVRGAETQYF.